This T cell receptor beta chain was sequenced during a study of cytomegalovirus exposure and HLA in healthy donors. Study results and limitations: Later analysis identified a missense DCLRE1C variant that was linked to TCR beta V- and J-gene trimming.

Donors in the study were healthy people who gave bone marrow. PCR employed 60 Vbeta and 13 Jbeta primers. Method: immunoSEQ multiplex PCR; TCRdb's copy keeps in-frame clones and lacks some. The top ten clones hold 0.95% to 1.5% of a sample with about 140,000 clones, 80% to 85% of them seen once. In regard to this clone: Its specificity is not known.

V was cut by 4 bases and J by 7 bases, with 10 bases left in between. The CDR3 totals 11 residues. In germline, CDR1 is GTSNPN, CDR2 SVGIG (reference sequence). The sequencing sample was made of PBMCs. This clonotype was obtained from a female donor in good health and CMV-seronegative. The chain recombines TRBV30 with TRBJ1-1; D ambiguous. The CDR3: CAWIEGSEAFF. The CDR3 coding sequence is TGTGCCTGGATTGAGGGAAGTGAAGCTTTCTTT.